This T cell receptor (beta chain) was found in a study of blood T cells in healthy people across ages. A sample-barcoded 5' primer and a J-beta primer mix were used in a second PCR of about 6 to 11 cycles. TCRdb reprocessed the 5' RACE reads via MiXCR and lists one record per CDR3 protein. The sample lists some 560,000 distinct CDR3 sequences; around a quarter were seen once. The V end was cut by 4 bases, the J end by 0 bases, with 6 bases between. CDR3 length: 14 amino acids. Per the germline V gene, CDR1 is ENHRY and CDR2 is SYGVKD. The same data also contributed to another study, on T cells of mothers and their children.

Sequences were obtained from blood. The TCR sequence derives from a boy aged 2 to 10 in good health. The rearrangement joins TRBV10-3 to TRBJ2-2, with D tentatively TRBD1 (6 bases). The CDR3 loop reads CAISGGPNTGELFF. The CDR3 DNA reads TGTGCCATCAGTGGGGGGCCGAACACCGGGGAGCTGTTTTTT.